Given below is one TCR beta chain in context. Its target is unknown. CDR1 LNHDA and CDR2 SQIVND come from the germline V gene (reference sequence). Trimming cost V 4 bases and J 0 bases, with 18 bases left between them. This CDR3 is 17 amino acids long. TCRdb keeps only in-frame clones here, not all; method: immunoSEQ multiplex PCR. Here the sample spans some 2,500,000 clones, 92% being singletons. This specimen comes from a study of shared clonotypes between healthy human individuals. Study findings and constraints: In general, naive subsets displayed greater estimated richness than memory subsets did.

The V and J genes are TRBV19 and TRBJ1-1; D is ambiguous. The sequence came from a man aged 18 to 29 in good health. Some clones in this sample may be carry-over from other donors' samples. Sequenced sample: naive CD4+ T cells from PBMCs. As to subset: CD45RA+ positively selected. CDR3 in DNA: TGTGCCAGTAGTAATCCGGGCGCCCATAATCTGAACACTGAAGCTTTCTTT. Protein product: CASSNPGAHNLNTEAFF.